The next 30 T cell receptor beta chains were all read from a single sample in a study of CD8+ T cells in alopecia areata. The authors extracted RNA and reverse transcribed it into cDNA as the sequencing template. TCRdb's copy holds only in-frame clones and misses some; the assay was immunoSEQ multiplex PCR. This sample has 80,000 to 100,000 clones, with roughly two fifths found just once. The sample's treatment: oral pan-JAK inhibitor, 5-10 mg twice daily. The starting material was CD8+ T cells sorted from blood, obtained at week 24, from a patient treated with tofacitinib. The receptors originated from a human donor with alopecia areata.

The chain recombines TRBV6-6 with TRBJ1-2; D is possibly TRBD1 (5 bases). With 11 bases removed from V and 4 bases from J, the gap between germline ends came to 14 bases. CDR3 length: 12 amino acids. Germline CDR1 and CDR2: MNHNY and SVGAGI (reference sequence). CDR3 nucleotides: TGTGCCGGCTTACAGGATGGCTATGGCTACACCTTC. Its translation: CAGLQDGYGYTF.

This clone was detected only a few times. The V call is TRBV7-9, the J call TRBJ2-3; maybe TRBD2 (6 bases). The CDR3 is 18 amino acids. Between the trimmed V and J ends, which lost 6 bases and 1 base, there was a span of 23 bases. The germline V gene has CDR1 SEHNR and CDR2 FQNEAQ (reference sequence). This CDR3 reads CASSSSLSSAWGTDTQYF. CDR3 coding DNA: TGTGCCAGCAGTTCGTCACTATCTAGCGCCTGGGGCACAGATACGCAGTATTTT.

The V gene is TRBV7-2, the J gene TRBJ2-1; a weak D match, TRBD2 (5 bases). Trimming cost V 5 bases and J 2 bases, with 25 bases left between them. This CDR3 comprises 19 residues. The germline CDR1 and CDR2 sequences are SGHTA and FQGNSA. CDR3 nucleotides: TGTGCCAGCAGCACCCCGGCGGCTAGCTACTTTTCGCCCTACAATGAGCAGTTCTTC. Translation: CASSTPAASYFSPYNEQFF.

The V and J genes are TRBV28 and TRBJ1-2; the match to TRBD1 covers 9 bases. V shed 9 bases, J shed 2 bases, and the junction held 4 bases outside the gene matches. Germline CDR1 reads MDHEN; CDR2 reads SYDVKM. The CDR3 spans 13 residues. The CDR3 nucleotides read TGTGCCAGTGACAGGGGGACCAACTATGGCTACACCTTC. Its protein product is CASDRGTNYGYTF.

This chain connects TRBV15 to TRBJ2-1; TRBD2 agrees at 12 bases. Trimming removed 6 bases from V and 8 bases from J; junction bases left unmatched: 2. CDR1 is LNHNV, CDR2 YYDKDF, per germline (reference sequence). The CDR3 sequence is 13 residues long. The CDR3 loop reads CATRTSGSYEQFF. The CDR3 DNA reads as TGTGCCACCAGGACTAGCGGGAGCTATGAGCAGTTCTTC.

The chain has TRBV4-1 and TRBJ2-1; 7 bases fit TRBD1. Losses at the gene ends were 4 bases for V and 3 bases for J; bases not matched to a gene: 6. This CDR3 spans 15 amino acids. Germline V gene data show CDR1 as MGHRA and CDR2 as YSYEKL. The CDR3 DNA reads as TGCGCCAGCAGCCCCGGGACAGCGAGCTACAATGAGCAGTTCTTC. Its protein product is CASSPGTASYNEQFF.

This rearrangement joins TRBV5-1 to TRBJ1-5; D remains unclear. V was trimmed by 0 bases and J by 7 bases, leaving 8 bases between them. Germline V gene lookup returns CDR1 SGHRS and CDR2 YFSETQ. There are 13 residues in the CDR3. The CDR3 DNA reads TGCGCCAGCAGCTTGGGGACTGGACAGCCCCAGCATTTT. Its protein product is CASSLGTGQPQHF.

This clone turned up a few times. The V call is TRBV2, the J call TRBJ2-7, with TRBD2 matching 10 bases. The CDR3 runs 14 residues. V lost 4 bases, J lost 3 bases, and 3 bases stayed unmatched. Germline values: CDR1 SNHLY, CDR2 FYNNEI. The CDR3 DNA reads TGTGCCAGCAGTGTGGCTAGCGGGAGCTACGAGCAGTACTTC. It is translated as CASSVASGSYEQYF.

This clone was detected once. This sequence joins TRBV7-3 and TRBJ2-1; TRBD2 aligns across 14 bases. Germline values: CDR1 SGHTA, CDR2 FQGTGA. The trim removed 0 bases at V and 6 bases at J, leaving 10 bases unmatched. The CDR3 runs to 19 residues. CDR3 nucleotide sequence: TGTGCCAGCAGCTTAACCCCCAGGACTAGCGGGGGGTCCCCCAATGAGCAGTTCTTC. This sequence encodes CASSLTPRTSGGSPNEQFF.

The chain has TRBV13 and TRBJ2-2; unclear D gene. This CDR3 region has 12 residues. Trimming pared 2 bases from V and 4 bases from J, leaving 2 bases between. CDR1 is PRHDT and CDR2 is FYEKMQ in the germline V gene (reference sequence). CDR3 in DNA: TGTGCCAGCAGCTTAAGCACCGGGGAGCTGTTTTTT. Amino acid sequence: CASSLSTGELFF.

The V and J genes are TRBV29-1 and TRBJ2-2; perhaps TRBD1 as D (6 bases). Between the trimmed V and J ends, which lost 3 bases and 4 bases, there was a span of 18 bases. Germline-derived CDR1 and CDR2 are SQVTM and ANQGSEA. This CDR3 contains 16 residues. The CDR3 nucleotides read TGCAGCGTTGAGCCGACAGGAGTAAGGGGCACCGGGGAGCTGTTTTTT. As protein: CSVEPTGVRGTGELFF.

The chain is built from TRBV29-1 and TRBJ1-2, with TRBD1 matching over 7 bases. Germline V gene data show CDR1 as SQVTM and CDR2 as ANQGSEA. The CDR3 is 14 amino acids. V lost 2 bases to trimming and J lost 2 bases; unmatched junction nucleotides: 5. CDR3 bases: TGCAGCGTTGAAAAGACAGGGAGGAACTATGGCTACACCTTC. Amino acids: CSVEKTGRNYGYTF.

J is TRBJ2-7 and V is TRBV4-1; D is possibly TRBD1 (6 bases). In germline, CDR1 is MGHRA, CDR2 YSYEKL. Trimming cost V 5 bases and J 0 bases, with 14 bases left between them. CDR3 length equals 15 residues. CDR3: CASSYRDTDSYEQYF. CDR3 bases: TGCGCCAGCAGCTACCGGGACACAGACTCCTACGAGCAGTACTTC.

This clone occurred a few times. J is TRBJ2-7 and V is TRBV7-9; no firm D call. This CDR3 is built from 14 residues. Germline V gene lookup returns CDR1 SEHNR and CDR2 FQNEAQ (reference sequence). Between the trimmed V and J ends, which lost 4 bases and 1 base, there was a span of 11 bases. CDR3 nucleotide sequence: TGTGCCAGCAGCTCCCCCGTCAGGTCCTACGAGCAGTACTTC. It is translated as CASSSPVRSYEQYF.

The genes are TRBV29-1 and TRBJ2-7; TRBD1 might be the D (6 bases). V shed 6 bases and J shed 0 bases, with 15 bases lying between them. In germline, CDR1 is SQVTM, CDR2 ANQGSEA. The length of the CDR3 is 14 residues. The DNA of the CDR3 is TGCAGCGTCCACATGGACAGCAACTCCTACGAGCAGTACTTC. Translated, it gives CSVHMDSNSYEQYF.

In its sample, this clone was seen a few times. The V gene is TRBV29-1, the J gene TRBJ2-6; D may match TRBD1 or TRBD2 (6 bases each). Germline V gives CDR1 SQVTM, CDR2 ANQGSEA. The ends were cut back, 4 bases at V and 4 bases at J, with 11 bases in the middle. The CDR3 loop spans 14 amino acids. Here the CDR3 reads CSVAGARGANVLTF. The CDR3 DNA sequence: TGCAGCGTTGCGGGGGCGCGCGGGGCCAACGTCCTGACTTTC.

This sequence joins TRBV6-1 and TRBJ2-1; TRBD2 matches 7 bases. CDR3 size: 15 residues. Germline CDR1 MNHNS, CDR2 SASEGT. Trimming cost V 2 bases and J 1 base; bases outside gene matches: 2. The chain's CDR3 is CASSESGRSYNEQFF. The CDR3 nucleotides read TGTGCCAGCAGTGAATCCGGGAGGTCCTACAATGAGCAGTTCTTC.

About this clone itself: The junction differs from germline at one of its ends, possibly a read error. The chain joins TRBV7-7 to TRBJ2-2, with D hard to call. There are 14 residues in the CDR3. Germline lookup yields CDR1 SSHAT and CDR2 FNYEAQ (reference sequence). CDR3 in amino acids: CASKPQTNTGELFF. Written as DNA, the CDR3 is TGTGCTAGCAAGCCACAGACGAACACCGGGGAGCTGTTTTTT. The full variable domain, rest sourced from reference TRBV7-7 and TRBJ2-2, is GAGVSQSPRYKVTKRGQDVTLRCDPISSHATLYWYQQALGQGPEFLTYFNYEAQPDKSGLPSDRFSAERPEGSISTLTIQRTEQRDSAMYRCASKPQTNTGELFFGEGSRLTVL.

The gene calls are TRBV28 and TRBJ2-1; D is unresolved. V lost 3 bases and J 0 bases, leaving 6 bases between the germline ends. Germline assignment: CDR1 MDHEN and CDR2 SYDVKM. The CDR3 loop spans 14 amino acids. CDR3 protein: CASSFANSYNEQFF. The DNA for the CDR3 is TGTGCCAGCAGTTTTGCGAACTCCTACAATGAGCAGTTCTTC.

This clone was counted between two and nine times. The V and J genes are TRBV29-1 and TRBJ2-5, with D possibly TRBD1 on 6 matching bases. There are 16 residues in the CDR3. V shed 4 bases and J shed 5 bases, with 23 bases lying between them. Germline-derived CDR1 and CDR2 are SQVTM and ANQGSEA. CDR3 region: CSVVGDIRGVMETQYF. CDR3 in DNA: TGCAGCGTTGTGGGGGACATTCGAGGGGTTATGGAGACCCAGTACTTC.

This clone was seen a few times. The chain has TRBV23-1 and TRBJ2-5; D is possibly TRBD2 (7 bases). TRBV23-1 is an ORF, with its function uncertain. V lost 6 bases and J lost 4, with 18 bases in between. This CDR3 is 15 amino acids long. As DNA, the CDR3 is TGCGCCAGCAGCCAAGATGGCGGGGGCGGAGAGACCCAGTACTTC. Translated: CASSQDGGGGETQYF.

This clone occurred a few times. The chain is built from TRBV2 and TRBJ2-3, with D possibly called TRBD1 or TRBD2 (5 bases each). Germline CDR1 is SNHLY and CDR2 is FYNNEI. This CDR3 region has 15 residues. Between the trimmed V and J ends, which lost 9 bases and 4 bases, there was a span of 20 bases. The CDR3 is CARTWGSVGPDTQYF. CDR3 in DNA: TGTGCCAGGACCTGGGGGTCCGTAGGTCCAGATACGCAGTATTTT.

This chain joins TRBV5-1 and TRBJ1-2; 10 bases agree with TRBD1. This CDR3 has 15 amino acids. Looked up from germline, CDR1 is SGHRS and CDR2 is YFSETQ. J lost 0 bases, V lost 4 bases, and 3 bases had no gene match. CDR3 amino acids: CASSHGQGANYGYTF. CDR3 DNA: TGCGCCAGCAGCCACGGACAGGGGGCTAACTATGGCTACACCTTC.

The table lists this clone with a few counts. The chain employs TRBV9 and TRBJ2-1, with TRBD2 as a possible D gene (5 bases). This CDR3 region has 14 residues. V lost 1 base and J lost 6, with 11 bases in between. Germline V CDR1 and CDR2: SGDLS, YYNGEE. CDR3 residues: CASSVSLASNEQFF. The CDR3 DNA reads TGTGCCAGCAGCGTAAGTCTAGCCTCCAATGAGCAGTTCTTC.

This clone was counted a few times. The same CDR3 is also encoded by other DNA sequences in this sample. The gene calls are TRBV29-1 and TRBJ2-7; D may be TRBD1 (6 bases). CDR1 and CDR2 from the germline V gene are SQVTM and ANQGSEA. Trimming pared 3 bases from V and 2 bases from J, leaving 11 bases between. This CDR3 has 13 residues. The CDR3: CSVELGQPYEQYF. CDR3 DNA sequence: TGCAGCGTTGAGTTGGGACAACCCTACGAGCAGTACTTC.

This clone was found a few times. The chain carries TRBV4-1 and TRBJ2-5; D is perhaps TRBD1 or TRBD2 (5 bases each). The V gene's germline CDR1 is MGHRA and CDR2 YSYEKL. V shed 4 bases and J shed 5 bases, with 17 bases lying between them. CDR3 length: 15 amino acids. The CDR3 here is CASSRTGGAAETQYF. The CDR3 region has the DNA TGCGCCAGCAGCCGAACAGGAGGAGCGGCTGAGACCCAGTACTTC.

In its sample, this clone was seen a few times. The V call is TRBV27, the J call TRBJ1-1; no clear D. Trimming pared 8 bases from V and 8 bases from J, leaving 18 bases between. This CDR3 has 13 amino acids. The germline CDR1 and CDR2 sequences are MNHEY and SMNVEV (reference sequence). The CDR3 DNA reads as TGTGCCAGCGGACTTTCTCTGACGACCGAAGCTTTCTTT. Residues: CASGLSLTTEAFF.

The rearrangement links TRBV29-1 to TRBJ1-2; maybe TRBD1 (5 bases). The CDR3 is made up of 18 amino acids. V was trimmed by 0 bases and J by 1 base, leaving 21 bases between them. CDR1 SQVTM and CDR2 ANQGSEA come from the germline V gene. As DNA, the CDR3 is TGCAGCGTTGAAGAGGAACGCGGGGGTTACACCTTTAACTATGGCTACACCTTC. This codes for CSVEEERGGYTFNYGYTF.

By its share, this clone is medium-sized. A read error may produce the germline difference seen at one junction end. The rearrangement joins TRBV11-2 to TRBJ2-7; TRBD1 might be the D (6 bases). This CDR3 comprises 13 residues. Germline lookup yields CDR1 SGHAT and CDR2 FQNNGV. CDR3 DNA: TGTGCCAGCACCTTACAGGGACAATACGAGCAGTACTTC. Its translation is CASTLQGQYEQYF.

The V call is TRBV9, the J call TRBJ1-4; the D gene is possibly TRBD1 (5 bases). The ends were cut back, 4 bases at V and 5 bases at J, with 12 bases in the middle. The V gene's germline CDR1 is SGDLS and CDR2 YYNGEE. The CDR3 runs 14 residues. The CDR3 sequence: CASSPRPGNEKLFF. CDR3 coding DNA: TGTGCCAGCAGCCCCCGCCCAGGGAATGAAAAACTGTTTTTT.